The rows below give T cell receptor beta chains drawn from one sample of a study of OX40 agonist ivuxolimab in advanced cancers. Produced via immunoSEQ multiplex PCR; TCRdb's table is partial and in-frame only. The top ten hold 2.5% to 3% of the sample, which has 70,000 to 95,000 clones, around 88% seen once. Sequences were derived from CD4+ or CD8+ T cells sorted from blood, sampled in a trial of the OX40 agonist ivuxolimab. The receptors were sampled from an adult with an advanced solid tumor such as melanoma, head and neck, liver or kidney cancer. Each CDR3 is given with its conserved first and last residue. Each record gives: D gene, clone size, V gene, J gene, CDR3 DNA, CDR3 protein. The D gene is left open where the match is weak. Clone size is stated in some rows and not others, as once, few, many or a class when expanded.

D: -; size: -; V: TRBV5-1; J: TRBJ1-2; DNA: TGCGCCAGCAGCTTGACAGGGCCAAACGGGGGCTACACCTTC; CDR3: CASSLTGPNGGYTF
D: TRBD2; size: -; V: TRBV7-8; J: TRBJ2-2; DNA: TGTGCCAGCAGCCTCTATGCGGGGGGGAACACCGGGGAGCTGTTTTTT; CDR3: CASSLYAGGNTGELFF
D: TRBD2; size: -; V: TRBV30; J: TRBJ2-3; DNA: TGTGCCTTAGGGAGGCTAGCGGGGACAGATACGCAGTATTTT; CDR3: CALGRLAGTDTQYF
D: -; size: -; V: TRBV5-4; J: TRBJ1-3; DNA: TGTGCCAGCAGCTTGGGGATAACAGGAAACACCATATATTTT; CDR3: CASSLGITGNTIYF
D: -; size: -; V: TRBV7-9; J: TRBJ2-3; DNA: TGTGCCAGCAGCTTAGCGGGAGAGGGTACGCAGTATTTT; CDR3: CASSLAGEGTQYF
D: -; size: -; V: TRBV5-6; J: TRBJ1-2; DNA: TGTGCCAGCAGCTATAGACAGAGCTACACCTTC; CDR3: CASSYRQSYTF
D: -; size: -; V: TRBV7-6; J: TRBJ1-2; DNA: TGTGCCAGCAGCAAAGACAGCTATGGCTACACCTTC; CDR3: CASSKDSYGYTF
D: -; size: few; V: TRBV7-8; J: TRBJ1-1; DNA: TGTGCCAGCCTACGCGGGGGAGCAGGGAAGACTGAAGCTTTCTTT; CDR3: CASLRGGAGKTEAFF
D: -; size: -; V: TRBV19; J: TRBJ1-2; DNA: TGTGCCAGTAGTATAGGGGTAGGGGACTATGGCTACACCTTC; CDR3: CASSIGVGDYGYTF
D: -; size: -; V: TRBV19; J: TRBJ2-1; DNA: TGTGCCAGTAGTAGTATTAATGAGCAGTTCTTC; CDR3: CASSSINEQFF
D: -; size: -; V: TRBV28; J: TRBJ1-2; DNA: TGTGCCAGCATCTCAGGGTGGTCTAACTATGGCTACACCTTC; CDR3: CASISGWSNYGYTF
D: -; size: once; V: TRBV7-2; J: TRBJ2-1; DNA: TGTGCCAGCATCACGACCCGGGGTACCTACAATGAGCAGTTCTTC; CDR3: CASITTRGTYNEQFF
D: -; size: -; V: TRBV5-6; J: TRBJ2-3; DNA: TGTGCCAGCAGCCGCAGAGGCCCAGATACGCAGTATTTT; CDR3: CASSRRGPDTQYF
D: -; size: once; V: TRBV23-1; J: TRBJ1-2; DNA: TGCGCCAGCAGTCAATCACCGGCGGTGGGCTACACCTTC; CDR3: CASSQSPAVGYTF
D: TRBD1; size: -; V: TRBV6-4; J: TRBJ1-1; DNA: TGTGCCAGCAGCCGGGCGACAGGGAGCACTGAAGCTTTCTTT; CDR3: CASSRATGSTEAFF
D: TRBD1; size: -; V: TRBV15; J: TRBJ2-5; DNA: TGTGCCACCAGCAGAGGTGGGGGGACAGGGGGCGTTCAAGAGACCCAGTACTTC; CDR3: CATSRGGGTGGVQETQYF
D: -; size: -; V: TRBV7-3; J: TRBJ2-3; DNA: TGTGCCAGCAGCTTAGTGGCTACCTTTGGCACAGATACGCAGTATTTT; CDR3: CASSLVATFGTDTQYF
D: -; size: -; V: TRBV6-1; J: TRBJ2-1; DNA: TGTGCCAGCAGGATGGCAGGGGCTTTTTATGAGCAGTTCTTC; CDR3: CASRMAGAFYEQFF
D: -; size: once; V: TRBV25-1; J: TRBJ1-2; DNA: TGTGCCAGCAGTGCCGCAGGGATAGACTATTGGGGCTACACCTTC; CDR3: CASSAAGIDYWGYTF
D: -; size: -; V: TRBV5-4; J: TRBJ1-4; DNA: TGTGCCAGCAGCTTGGGGCCTCTTGCAACTAATGAAAAACTGTTTTTT; CDR3: CASSLGPLATNEKLFF
D: TRBD1; size: -; V: TRBV2; J: TRBJ2-7; DNA: TGTGCCAGCAGCACTGGGGACAGCTCCTACGAGCAGTACTTC; CDR3: CASSTGDSSYEQYF
D: TRBD2; size: -; V: TRBV2; J: TRBJ2-5; DNA: TGTGCCAGCACCGTGGGGAGGGCCCAAGCCCAGCAGACCCAGTACTTC; CDR3: CASTVGRAQAQQTQYF
D: -; size: -; V: TRBV29-1; J: TRBJ2-3; DNA: TGCAGCGTTACTTATAGCACAGATACGCAGTATTTT; CDR3: CSVTYSTDTQYF
D: -; size: -; V: TRBV20-1; J: TRBJ2-1; DNA: TGCAGTGCTAAAACAAGTGTGCTGCAGTTCTTC; CDR3: CSAKTSVLQFF
D: -; size: -; V: TRBV2; J: TRBJ1-6; DNA: TGTGCCAGCAGTGTTAGTCAATGGGGGGGATCACCCCTCCACTTT; CDR3: CASSVSQWGGSPLHF
D: -; size: -; V: TRBV7-9; J: TRBJ2-7; DNA: TGTGCCAGCAGCCCTGACGCGCTGTCGCAGCCATCCTACGAGCAGTACTTC; CDR3: CASSPDALSQPSYEQYF
D: TRBD1; size: -; V: TRBV7-8; J: TRBJ2-2; DNA: TGTGCCAGCAGTTCACAGGGGTTGGGCACCGGGGAGCTGTTTTTT; CDR3: CASSSQGLGTGELFF
D: TRBD1; size: -; V: TRBV19; J: TRBJ1-4; DNA: TGTGCCAGTAGTATTCAGACAGGGGTTAATGAAAAACTGTTTTTT; CDR3: CASSIQTGVNEKLFF
D: TRBD1; size: -; V: TRBV28; J: TRBJ2-2; DNA: TGTGCCAGCATCACGGGACAGGGAGGAACCGGGGAGCTGTTTTTT; CDR3: CASITGQGGTGELFF
D: -; size: -; V: TRBV2; J: TRBJ2-7; DNA: TGTGCCAGCAGCGAGGACAGCCAGAGGGAGCAGTACTTC; CDR3: CASSEDSQREQYF
D: -; size: -; V: TRBV7-2; J: TRBJ2-6; DNA: TGTGCCAGCAGCTTAGTGGGTAGGGCGTCTGGGGCCAACGTCCTGACTTTC; CDR3: CASSLVGRASGANVLTF
D: TRBD1; size: few; V: TRBV7-3; J: TRBJ2-2; DNA: TGTGCCAGCCGGGACAGGGGGGCAGCCGGGGAGCTGTTTTTT; CDR3: CASRDRGAAGELFF
D: TRBD2; size: -; V: TRBV5-1; J: TRBJ2-2; DNA: TGCGCCAGCAGCTGGACTAGCGGAGCGAGAGGGGAGCTGTTTTTT; CDR3: CASSWTSGARGELFF
D: -; size: -; V: TRBV11-2; J: TRBJ1-4; DNA: TGTGCCACCGCCCCGGGGGCATCGAATGAAAAACTGTTTTTT; CDR3: CATAPGASNEKLFF
D: -; size: -; V: TRBV7-8; J: TRBJ1-5; DNA: TGTGCCAGCAGCCGAAATAGCAATCAGCCCCAGCATTTT; CDR3: CASSRNSNQPQHF
D: -; size: -; V: TRBV7-2; J: TRBJ2-5; DNA: TGTGCCAGCAGCTTATTGGGGGCCAGGGTGGAGACCCAGTACTTC; CDR3: CASSLLGARVETQYF
D: -; size: -; V: TRBV29-1; J: TRBJ1-4; DNA: TGCAGCGTTCACGCCGGGACAACCGGCGAAAAACTGTTTTTT; CDR3: CSVHAGTTGEKLFF
D: TRBD2; size: -; V: TRBV19; J: TRBJ2-1; DNA: TGTGCCAGTAGTACCCAGGCCGGGACTAGCTTCAATGAGCAGTTCTTC; CDR3: CASSTQAGTSFNEQFF
D: TRBD2; size: -; V: TRBV2; J: TRBJ2-4; DNA: TGTGCCAGCAGTGTGCGGGGGGGGCGGAACATTCAGTACTTC; CDR3: CASSVRGGRNIQYF
D: TRBD2; size: -; V: TRBV14; J: TRBJ2-7; DNA: TGTGCCAGCAGCCAAGGTCGGACTAGTTACGAGCAGTACTTC; CDR3: CASSQGRTSYEQYF
D: -; size: -; V: TRBV2; J: TRBJ1-2; DNA: TGTGCCAGCAGTGAAATCGCAAACTATGGCTACACCTTC; CDR3: CASSEIANYGYTF
D: TRBD1; size: once; V: TRBV7-9; J: TRBJ2-7; DNA: TGTGCCAGCAGCCACCGGGACAGCCGAGCCTACGAGCAGTACTTC; CDR3: CASSHRDSRAYEQYF
D: TRBD1; size: -; V: TRBV6-1; J: TRBJ1-2; DNA: TGTGCCAGCAGTGAGACAGGGGGCAACTATGGCTACACCTTC; CDR3: CASSETGGNYGYTF
D: TRBD2; size: -; V: TRBV9; J: TRBJ2-5; DNA: TGTGCCAGCAGCGTAGTGGCTAGCGGGAGTGGGGAGACCCAGTACTTC; CDR3: CASSVVASGSGETQYF
D: -; size: -; V: TRBV10-3; J: TRBJ2-6; DNA: TGTGCCATCAGTGAGTCGACTAGCTCTGGGGCCAACGTCCTGACTTTC; CDR3: CAISESTSSGANVLTF
D: -; size: -; V: TRBV7-3; J: TRBJ2-1; DNA: TGTGCCAGCAGCCCACAGGGCTCCTACAATGAGCAGTTCTTC; CDR3: CASSPQGSYNEQFF
D: -; size: -; V: TRBV11-2; J: TRBJ2-2; DNA: TGTGCCAGCAGCCCTGGGGGCCGGAACACCGGGGAGCTGTTTTTT; CDR3: CASSPGGRNTGELFF
D: TRBD2; size: -; V: TRBV6-5; J: TRBJ2-3; DNA: TGTGCCAGCACCTCCCGGGGGGTGGGAGATACGCAGTATTTT; CDR3: CASTSRGVGDTQYF
D: TRBD1; size: once; V: TRBV10-3; J: TRBJ1-1; DNA: TGTGCCATCAGTGAGTCAACAGGGGGGAACACTGAAGCTTTCTTT; CDR3: CAISESTGGNTEAFF
D: -; size: -; V: TRBV11-2; J: TRBJ1-6; DNA: TGTGCCAGCAGCTCCCCCCATGGGGGGAACCCCCACTTT; CDR3: CASSSPHGGNPHF
D: -; size: -; V: TRBV6-5; J: TRBJ1-6; DNA: TGTGCCAGCAGCCCCGGCACGGCGGGTAATTCACCCCTCCACTTT; CDR3: CASSPGTAGNSPLHF
D: -; size: -; V: TRBV11-3; J: TRBJ2-7; DNA: TGTGCCAGCACACTAAGGAGGGGGAAGTACGAGCAGTACTTC; CDR3: CASTLRRGKYEQYF
D: -; size: -; V: TRBV2; J: TRBJ2-3; DNA: TGTGCCAGCAGTGAAGCTGGACCTATACTCGTAGATACGCAGTATTTT; CDR3: CASSEAGPILVDTQYF
D: -; size: -; V: TRBV5-1; J: TRBJ1-6; DNA: TGCGCCAGCAGCTTGGGGCAGGGTGGTTCACCCCTCCACTTT; CDR3: CASSLGQGGSPLHF
D: TRBD1; size: -; V: TRBV5-1; J: TRBJ1-5; DNA: TGCGCCAGCAGCTTACAGGGGGCTGCCAATCAGCCCCAGCATTTT; CDR3: CASSLQGAANQPQHF